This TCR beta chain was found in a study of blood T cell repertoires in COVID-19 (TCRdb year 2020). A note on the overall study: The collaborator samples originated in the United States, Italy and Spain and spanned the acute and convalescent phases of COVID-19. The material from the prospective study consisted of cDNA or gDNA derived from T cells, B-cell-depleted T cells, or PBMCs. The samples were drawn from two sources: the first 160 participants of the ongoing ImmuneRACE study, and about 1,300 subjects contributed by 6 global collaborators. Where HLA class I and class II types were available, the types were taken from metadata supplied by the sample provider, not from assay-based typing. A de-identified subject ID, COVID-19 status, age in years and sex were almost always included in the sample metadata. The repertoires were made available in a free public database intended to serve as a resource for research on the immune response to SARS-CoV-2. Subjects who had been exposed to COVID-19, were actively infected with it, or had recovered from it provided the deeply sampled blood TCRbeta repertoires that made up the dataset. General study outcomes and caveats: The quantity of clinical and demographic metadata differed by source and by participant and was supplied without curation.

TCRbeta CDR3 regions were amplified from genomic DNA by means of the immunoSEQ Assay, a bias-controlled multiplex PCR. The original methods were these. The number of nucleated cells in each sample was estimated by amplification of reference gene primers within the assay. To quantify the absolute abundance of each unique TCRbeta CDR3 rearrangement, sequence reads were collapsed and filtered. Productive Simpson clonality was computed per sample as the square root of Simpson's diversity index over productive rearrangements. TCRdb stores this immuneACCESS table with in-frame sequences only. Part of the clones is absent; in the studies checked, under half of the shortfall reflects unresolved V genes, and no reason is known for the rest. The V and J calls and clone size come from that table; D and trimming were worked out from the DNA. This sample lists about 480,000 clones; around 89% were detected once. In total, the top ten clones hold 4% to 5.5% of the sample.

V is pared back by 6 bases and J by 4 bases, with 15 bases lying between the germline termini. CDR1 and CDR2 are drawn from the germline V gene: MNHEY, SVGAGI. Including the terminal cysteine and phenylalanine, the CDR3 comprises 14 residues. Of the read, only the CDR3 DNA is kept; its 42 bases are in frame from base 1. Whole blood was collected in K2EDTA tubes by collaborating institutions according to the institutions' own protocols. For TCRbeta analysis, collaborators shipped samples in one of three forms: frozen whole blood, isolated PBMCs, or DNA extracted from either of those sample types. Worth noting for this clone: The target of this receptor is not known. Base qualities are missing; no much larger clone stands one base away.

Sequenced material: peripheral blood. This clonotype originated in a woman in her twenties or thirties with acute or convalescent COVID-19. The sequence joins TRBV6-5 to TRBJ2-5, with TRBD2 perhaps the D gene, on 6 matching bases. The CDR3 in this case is CASREQGGVETQYF. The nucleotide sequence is TGTGCCAGCAGAGAGCAGGGAGGAGTAGAGACCCAGTACTTC.